The source of this T cell receptor beta chain is a study of control samples from healthy donors and cancer patients. Germline lookup yields CDR1 LNHDA and CDR2 SQIVND (reference sequence). There are 14 residues in the CDR3. The ends were cut back, 5 bases at V and 5 bases at J, with 13 bases in the middle. Clones were sequenced by immunoSEQ multiplex PCR, and TCRdb holds only the in-frame ones, with some missing. Of about 410,000 clones in the sample, around 90% were seen once. This chain joins TRBV19 and TRBJ2-1, with D perhaps TRBD2 (6 bases). Sequences were obtained from PBMCs. This TCR derives from a man between 35 and 55 years old with head and neck cancer. The CDR3 DNA follows: TGTGCCAGTAGTCTAGCGCCGGGCCACAATGAGCAGTTCTTC. This translates into CASSLAPGHNEQFF.